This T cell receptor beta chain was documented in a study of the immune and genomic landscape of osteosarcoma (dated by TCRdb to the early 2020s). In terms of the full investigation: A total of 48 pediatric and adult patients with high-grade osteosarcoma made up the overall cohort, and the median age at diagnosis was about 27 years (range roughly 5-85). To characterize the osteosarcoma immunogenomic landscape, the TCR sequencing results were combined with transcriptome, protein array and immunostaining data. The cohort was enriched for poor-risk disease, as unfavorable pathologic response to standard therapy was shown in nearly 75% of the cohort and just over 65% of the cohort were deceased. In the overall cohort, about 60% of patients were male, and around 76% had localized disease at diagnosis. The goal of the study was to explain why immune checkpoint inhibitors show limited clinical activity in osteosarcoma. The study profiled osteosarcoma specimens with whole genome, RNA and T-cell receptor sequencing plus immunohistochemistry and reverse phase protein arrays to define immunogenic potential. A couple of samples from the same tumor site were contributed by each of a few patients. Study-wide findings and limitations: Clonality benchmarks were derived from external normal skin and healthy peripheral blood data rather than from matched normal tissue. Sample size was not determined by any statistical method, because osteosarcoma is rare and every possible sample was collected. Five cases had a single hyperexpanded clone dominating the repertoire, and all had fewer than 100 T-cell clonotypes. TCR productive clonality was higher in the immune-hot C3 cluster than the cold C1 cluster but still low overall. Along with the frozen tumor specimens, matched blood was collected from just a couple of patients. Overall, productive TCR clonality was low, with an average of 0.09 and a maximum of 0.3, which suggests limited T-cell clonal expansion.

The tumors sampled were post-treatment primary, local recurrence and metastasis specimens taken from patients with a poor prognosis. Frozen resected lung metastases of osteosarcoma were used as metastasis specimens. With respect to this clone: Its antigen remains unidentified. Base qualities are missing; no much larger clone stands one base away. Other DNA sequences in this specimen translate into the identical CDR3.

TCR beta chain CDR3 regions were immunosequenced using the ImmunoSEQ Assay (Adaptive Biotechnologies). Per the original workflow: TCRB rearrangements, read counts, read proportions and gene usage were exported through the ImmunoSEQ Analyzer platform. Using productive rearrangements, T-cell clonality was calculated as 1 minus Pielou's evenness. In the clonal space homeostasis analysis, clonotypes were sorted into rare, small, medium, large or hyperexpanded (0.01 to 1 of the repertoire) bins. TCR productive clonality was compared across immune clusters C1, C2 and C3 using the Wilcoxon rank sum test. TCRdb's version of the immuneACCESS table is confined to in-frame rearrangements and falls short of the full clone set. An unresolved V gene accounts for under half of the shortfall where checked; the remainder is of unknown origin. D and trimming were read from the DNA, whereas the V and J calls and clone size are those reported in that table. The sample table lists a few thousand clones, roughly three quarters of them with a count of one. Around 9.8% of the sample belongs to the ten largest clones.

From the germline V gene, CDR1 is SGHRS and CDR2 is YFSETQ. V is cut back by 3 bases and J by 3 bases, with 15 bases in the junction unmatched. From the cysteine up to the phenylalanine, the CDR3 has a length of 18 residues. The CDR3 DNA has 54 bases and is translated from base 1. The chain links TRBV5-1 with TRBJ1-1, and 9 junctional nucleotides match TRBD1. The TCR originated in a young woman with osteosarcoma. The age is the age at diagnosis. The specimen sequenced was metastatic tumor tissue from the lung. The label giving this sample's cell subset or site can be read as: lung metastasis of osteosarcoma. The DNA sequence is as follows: TGCGCCAGCAGCTACCAGCCGGGACAGGGTTTTGGCGACACTGAAGCTTTCTTT. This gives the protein CASSYQPGQGFGDTEAFF.